Given below is one TCR beta chain in context. Its antigen is undetermined. The data belong to a study of CD8 T cells in ankylosing spondylitis. Whole-study results and caveats: About 8 highly homologous variants made up a TCR beta motif, and this motif appeared characteristic of ankylosing spondylitis blood.

Using its own MiXCR run on the 5' RACE reads, TCRdb lists one record per CDR3 protein. The data hold around 250,000 distinct CDR3 sequences, with 32% observed a single time. V lost 3 bases to trimming and J lost 6 bases, with 13 bases between them. Germline V gene sequence: CDR1 WSHSY, CDR2 SAAADI. CDR3 length equals 14 residues. The chain joins TRBV10-2 to TRBJ2-3; D gene unclear. This clonotype was obtained from a male donor with ankylosing spondylitis or in good health (not recorded which). The sequencing sample was made of blood, either unsorted or a sorted T cell fraction (not recorded which). The CDR3 DNA reads as TGCGCCAGCAGTGACTCGCAGACTGATGATACGCAGTATTTT. It is translated as CASSDSQTDDTQYF.